Shown below are 26 T cell receptor beta chains from a single sample sequenced in a study of blood T cells in healthy people across ages. A J-beta primer mix and a sample-barcoded 5' primer were used in a second PCR of roughly 6 to 12 cycles. TCRdb ran MiXCR on the 5' RACE reads and lists one entry per CDR3 protein. This table has 500,000 to 650,000 distinct CDR3 sequences, about 27% appearing once. The sample was also reused in another study, on T cells of mothers and their children.

The specimen was blood. All receptors derive from a boy aged 2 to 10 in good health.

The genes are TRBV2 and TRBJ2-4, with 9 bases identical to TRBD2. The CDR3 sequence is 16 residues long. CDR1 and CDR2 (germline): SNHLY, FYNNEI. V was pared by 5 bases and J by 3 bases, with 8 bases of the junction left unmatched. The CDR3 spells CASSWSKAGGKNIQYF. The CDR3, as DNA: TGTGCCAGCAGTTGGTCGAAAGCGGGGGGCAAAAACATTCAGTACTTC.

The gene calls are TRBV20-1 and TRBJ2-4, with D uncertain. CDR3 size: 13 residues. V was trimmed by 4 bases and J by 8 bases, leaving 15 bases between them. CDR1 is DFQATT, CDR2 SNEGSKA, per germline (reference sequence). The DNA of the CDR3 is TGCAGTGCTAATGCGGTAGTCGGCGACATTCAGTACTTC. Translation: CSANAVVGDIQYF.

The V and J genes are TRBV20-1 and TRBJ2-5; the D is unclear. Germline values: CDR1 DFQATT, CDR2 SNEGSKA (reference sequence). Between the trimmed V and J ends, which lost 5 bases and 3 bases, there was a span of 13 bases. This CDR3 region has 13 residues. The CDR3 DNA sequence: TGCAGTGCTGCTGACGGTGGTAAAGAGACCCAGTACTTC. It encodes CSAADGGKETQYF.

The rearrangement joins TRBV30 to TRBJ1-4; D gene unclear. The CDR3 extends over 12 amino acids. The V end lost 0 bases, the J end lost 6 bases, and 5 bases lay between the germline ends. Per the germline V gene, CDR1 is GTSNPN and CDR2 is SVGIG (reference sequence). For the CDR3, the DNA is TGTGCCTGGAGTGTTTCTGATGAAAAACTGTTTTTT. This codes for CAWSVSDEKLFF.

This clonotype was counted between two and nine times. J is TRBJ2-5 and V is TRBV20-1; 8 nucleotides line up with TRBD1. The CDR3 loop spans 14 amino acids. Per the germline V gene, CDR1 is DFQATT and CDR2 is SNEGSKA (reference sequence). The ends lost 3 bases at V and 2 bases at J; junction bases unmatched: 5. Here the CDR3 reads CSASGRTGQETQYF. CDR3 sequence (DNA): TGCAGTGCTAGTGGCCGGACAGGGCAAGAGACCCAGTACTTC.

This chain links TRBV7-6 with TRBJ2-1; 7 bases map to TRBD2. Unmatched junction bases numbered 13, after V lost 2 bases and J lost 9 bases. This CDR3 comprises 16 residues. Germline CDR1 and CDR2: SGHVS and FNYEAQ. Here the CDR3 reads CASSLRRETFPGEQFF. For the CDR3, the DNA is TGTGCCAGCAGCTTAAGGCGGGAGACCTTCCCCGGTGAGCAGTTCTTC.

This clonotype was counted only a few times. Written as DNA, the CDR3 is TGCAGCGTCAGTCTTGGGACTAGCCGCACAGATACGCAGTATTTT. This translates into CSVSLGTSRTDTQYF. The gene calls are TRBV29-1 and TRBJ2-3, with TRBD2 matching over 9 bases. This CDR3 is 15 amino acids long. After removal of 6 bases from V and 1 base from J, the junction contained 8 bases not matched to a gene. Germline assignment: CDR1 SQVTM and CDR2 ANQGSEA.

The chain recombines TRBV29-1 with TRBJ2-1; TRBD2 agrees at 10 bases. V lost 1 base to trimming and J lost 0 bases; unmatched junction nucleotides: 27. The length of the CDR3 is 24 residues. CDR1 SQVTM and CDR2 ANQGSEA come from the germline V gene. Here the CDR3 DNA reads TGCAGCGTTGAAGGCGATCCCTACCTAGGTAGCGGGGGGCTCGCGGGAAGCTCCTACAATGAGCAGTTCTTC. Protein: CSVEGDPYLGSGGLAGSSYNEQFF.

The V and J genes are TRBV18 and TRBJ1-1, with D hard to call. There are 12 residues in the CDR3. Germline V gives CDR1 KGHSH, CDR2 LQKENI. V shed 4 bases and J shed 3 bases, with 6 bases lying between them. The CDR3 coding sequence is TGTGCCAGCTCACAGGTACACACTGAAGCTTTCTTT. This gives the protein CASSQVHTEAFF.

This sequence joins TRBV19 and TRBJ1-2; 7 bases fit TRBD1. CDR1 and CDR2 (germline): LNHDA, SQIVND (reference sequence). This CDR3 contains 16 residues. V lost 4 bases and J lost 10; bases outside the gene matches: 18. For the CDR3, the DNA is TGTGCCAGTAGTACCGAAACAGGGGCAGCATGGGGTGACTACACCTTC. Protein: CASSTETGAAWGDYTF.

This clonotype has just a few counts. The chain has TRBV5-1 and TRBJ2-5; tentative D call: TRBD2 (5 bases). The DNA matches TRBJ2-7 better at its end, which makes the J call doubtful. Germline CDR1 is SGHRS and CDR2 is YFSETQ. CDR3 length: 15 residues. CDR3 sequence (DNA): TGCGCCAGCAGCGTCCTACGGACTCCCGCCTACGAGCAGTACTTC. This sequence encodes CASSVLRTPAYEQYF.

The J gene is TRBJ2-3, the V gene TRBV29-1, with 10 bases fitting TRBD2. Trimming removed 6 bases from V and 1 base from J; junction bases left unmatched: 13. Germline assignment: CDR1 SQVTM and CDR2 ANQGSEA. The CDR3 loop spans 17 amino acids. The chain's CDR3 is CSVVGLAERGGTDTQYF. CDR3 DNA: TGCAGCGTGGTTGGACTAGCGGAAAGGGGGGGCACAGATACGCAGTATTTT.

Details on this clonotype: This could be a read error, since a much larger clone is one nucleotide away. J is TRBJ2-7 and V is TRBV5-6; either TRBD1 or TRBD2 may fit D (5 bases each). This CDR3 is 13 amino acids long. Germline assignment: CDR1 SGHDT and CDR2 YYEEEE. V was trimmed by 3 bases and J by 9 bases, leaving 16 bases between them. DNA of the CDR3: TGTGCCAGCAGCTCGACTACGGCAAGGGGGCAGTACTTC. Translating it yields CASSSTTARGQYF. The variable domain in full, completed from reference TRBV5-6 and TRBJ2-7, reads DAGVTQSPTHLIKTRGQQVTLRCSPKSGHDTVSWYQQALGQGPQFIFQYYEEEERQRGNFPDRFSGHQFPNYSSELNVNALLLGDSALYLCASSSTTARGQYFGPGTRLTVT.

Only a few counts were recorded for this clonotype. The V call is TRBV3-1, the J call TRBJ1-4; D unclear. Trimming removed 2 bases from V and 8 bases from J, with 9 bases in between. Germline V gives CDR1 LGHDT, CDR2 YNNKEL (reference sequence). This CDR3 region has 13 residues. Here the CDR3 DNA reads TGTGCCAGCAGCCAAAATTATCGAGAAAAACTGTTTTTT. It is translated as CASSQNYREKLFF.

The rearrangement joins TRBV29-1 to TRBJ2-5; possible D gene TRBD2, 5 bases. The end of the DNA aligns better with TRBJ2-7, so the J call may be wrong. The CDR3 runs to 14 residues. Germline V gene sequence: CDR1 SQVTM, CDR2 ANQGSEA. The CDR3 DNA sequence: TGCAGCGTTGAAGATCTACGGGAACCCTACGAGCAGTACTTC. Translating gives CSVEDLREPYEQYF.

The chain is built from TRBV5-3 and TRBJ1-1; TRBD1 agrees at 7 bases. TRBV5-3 is classed as an ORF, of uncertain function. The ends lost 2 bases at V and 7 bases at J; junction bases unmatched: 11. This CDR3 region has 15 residues. Here the CDR3 reads CARSFRGPESGEAFF. Here the CDR3 DNA reads TGTGCCAGAAGCTTTAGGGGGCCCGAGAGTGGTGAAGCTTTCTTT.

This clonotype has a handful of counts. The chain carries TRBV15 and TRBJ2-2; D is unclear. CDR1 and CDR2 from the germline V gene are LNHNV and YYDKDF (reference sequence). Trimming removed 5 bases from V and 4 bases from J, with 11 bases in between. CDR3 length: 14 amino acids. The CDR3 is CATSGVPGTGELFF. For the CDR3, the DNA is TGTGCCACCAGCGGTGTCCCCGGCACCGGGGAGCTGTTTTTT.

The chain uses TRBV27 and TRBJ2-1, with D unresolved. V was pared by 9 bases and J by 0 bases, with 9 bases between. The CDR3 spans 13 residues. Germline CDR1 is MNHEY and CDR2 is SMNVEV (reference sequence). CDR3 sequence reads: CASHRNSYNEQFF. CDR3 coding DNA: TGTGCCAGTCACCGCAACTCCTACAATGAGCAGTTCTTC.

The chain is built from TRBV18 and TRBJ2-5; possible D gene TRBD1, 5 bases. TRBJ2-7 matches the DNA end more closely, so the J call is doubtful. Germline CDR1 reads KGHSH; CDR2 reads LQKENI. There are 14 residues in the CDR3. CDR3 coding DNA: TGTGCCAGCTCACCCAACCAGGGATCCTACGAGCAGTACTTC. This codes for CASSPNQGSYEQYF.

There are a few counts of this clonotype. The V gene is TRBV27, the J gene TRBJ2-7; weak D call: TRBD2 (6 bases). The V gene's germline CDR1 is MNHEY and CDR2 SMNVEV (reference sequence). This CDR3 has 14 amino acids. V shed 2 bases and J shed 4 bases, with 12 bases lying between them. CDR3 nucleotides: TGTGCCAGCAGTTTAAACCCCCGGGGGTACGAGCAGTACTTC. Amino acid sequence: CASSLNPRGYEQYF.

The rearrangement uses TRBV5-1 and TRBJ1-1; 9 positions agree with TRBD1. V gave up 0 bases and J gave up 10 bases; unmatched junction bases: 10. The CDR3 is 15 residues long. The germline gives CDR1 SGHRS, CDR2 YFSETQ. The CDR3 sequence is CASSLANGDRVRAFF. In DNA, the CDR3 is TGCGCCAGCAGCTTGGCGAACGGGGACAGGGTGAGAGCTTTCTTT.

This clonotype turned up a few times. This chain uses TRBV2 with TRBJ2-7; no clear D. Looked up from germline, CDR1 is SNHLY and CDR2 is FYNNEI. Trimming stripped 0 bases from V and 4 bases from J, with 7 bases between. The CDR3 covers 13 residues. The CDR3 spells CASSEAEEYEQYF. The DNA of the CDR3 is TGTGCCAGCAGTGAAGCAGAAGAGTACGAGCAGTACTTC.

The chain links TRBV10-2 to TRBJ2-5; D is perhaps TRBD2 (5 bases). The DNA end lines up better with TRBJ2-7; the J call may be wrong. The CDR3 length is 14 residues. CDR1 is WSHSY, CDR2 SAAADI, per germline. CDR3 in DNA: TGCGCCAGCAGTGTCGGGGAGTCGGGATACGAGCAGTACTTC. This encodes CASSVGESGYEQYF.

This clonotype was detected a few times. This sequence joins TRBV10-2 and TRBJ2-5, with no clear D. The CDR3 extends over 15 amino acids. The germline V and J ends were trimmed by 0 bases and 2 bases, with 10 bases remaining between them. CDR1 is WSHSY and CDR2 is SAAADI in the germline V gene. The CDR3 DNA is TGCGCCAGCAGTGAGTCTGGCTTGAAACAAGAGACCCAGTACTTC. This codes for CASSESGLKQETQYF.

A few counts support this clonotype. The chain combines TRBV6-2 or TRBV6-3 with TRBJ2-7, with D tentatively TRBD1 (6 bases). V was pared by 0 bases and J by 5 bases, with 17 bases between. Germline loops: CDR1 MNHEY, CDR2 SVGEGT. There are 16 residues in the CDR3. The CDR3 loop reads CASSYSFLGAGDEQYF. CDR3 nucleotides: TGTGCCAGCAGTTACTCGTTCTTGGGGGCTGGAGACGAGCAGTACTTC.

This sequence joins TRBV19 and TRBJ1-2; 7 positions agree with TRBD1. Losses at the gene ends were 6 bases for V and 3 bases for J; bases not matched to a gene: 4. Germline V lookup: CDR1 LNHDA, CDR2 SQIVND (reference sequence). This CDR3 comprises 13 residues. The CDR3 protein is CASRGQSDYGYTF. As DNA, the CDR3 is TGTGCCAGTAGGGGACAGTCAGACTATGGCTACACCTTC.